This TCR beta chain was documented in a study of blood T cell repertoires in COVID-19. Study information: PBMCs, B-cell-depleted T cells, or T cells provided the cDNA or gDNA that made up the material.

Enrollees, about 18 to 90 years old, lived in 20 to 25 US areas. Cohorts were based on clinical histories the participants reported. As originally analysed: Estimation of nucleated cell counts relied on the amplification of reference gene primers. Repertoires were generated with immunoSEQ multiplex PCR, while TCRdb's copy carries only in-frame clones and drops some. D and trimming were read from the DNA, whereas the V and J calls and clone size are those reported in that table. The table records 140,000 or so clones, around four fifths of them present only once. This CDR3 is built from 13 residues. The germline gives CDR1 LNHDA, CDR2 SQIVND (reference sequence). The V and J ends lost 4 bases and 5 bases, in that order; junction bases with no gene match: 4.

The chain joins TRBV19 to TRBJ2-5, with 7 bases identical to TRBD1. Sequenced input: PBMCs or T cells enriched from blood (not recorded which). This clonotype was obtained from a woman between 40 and 50 years old who had recovered from COVID-19. CDR3 in amino acids: CASSRQGQETQYF. The CDR3 bases are TGTGCCAGTAGTAGACAGGGCCAGGAGACCCAGTACTTC.